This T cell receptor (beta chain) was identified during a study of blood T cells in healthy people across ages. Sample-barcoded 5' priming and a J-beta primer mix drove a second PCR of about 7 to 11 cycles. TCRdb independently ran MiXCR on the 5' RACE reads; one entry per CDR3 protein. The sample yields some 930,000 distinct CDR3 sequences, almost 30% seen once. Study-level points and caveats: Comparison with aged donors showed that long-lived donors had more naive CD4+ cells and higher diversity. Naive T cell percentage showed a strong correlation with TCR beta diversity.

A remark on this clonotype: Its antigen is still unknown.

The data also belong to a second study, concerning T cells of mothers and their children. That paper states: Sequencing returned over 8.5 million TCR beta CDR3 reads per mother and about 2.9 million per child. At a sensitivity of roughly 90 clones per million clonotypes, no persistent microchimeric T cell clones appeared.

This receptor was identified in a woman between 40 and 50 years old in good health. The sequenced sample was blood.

The CDR3 loop reads CASSLRRGQAKYNEQFF. For the CDR3, the DNA is TGTGCCAGCAGCTTGCGGAGGGGACAGGCCAAATACAATGAGCAGTTCTTC. The chain employs TRBV7-2 and TRBJ2-1; 8 nucleotides line up with TRBD1. The CDR3 totals 17 residues. CDR1 is SGHTA, CDR2 FQGNSA, per germline. Germline trimming cut 3 bases from V and 4 bases from J; bases unmatched to any gene: 11.